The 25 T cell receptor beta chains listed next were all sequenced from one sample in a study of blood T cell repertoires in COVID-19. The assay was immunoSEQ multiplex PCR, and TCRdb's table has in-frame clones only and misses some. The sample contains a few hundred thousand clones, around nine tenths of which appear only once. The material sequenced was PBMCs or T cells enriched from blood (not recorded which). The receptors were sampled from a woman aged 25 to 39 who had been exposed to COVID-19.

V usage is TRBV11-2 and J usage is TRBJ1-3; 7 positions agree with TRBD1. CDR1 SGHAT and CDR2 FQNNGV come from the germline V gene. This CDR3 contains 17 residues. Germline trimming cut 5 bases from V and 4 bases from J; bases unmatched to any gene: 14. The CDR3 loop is CASSPAFMTGRGNTIYF. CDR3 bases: TGTGCCAGCAGCCCCGCCTTTATGACAGGGAGGGGAAACACCATATATTTT.

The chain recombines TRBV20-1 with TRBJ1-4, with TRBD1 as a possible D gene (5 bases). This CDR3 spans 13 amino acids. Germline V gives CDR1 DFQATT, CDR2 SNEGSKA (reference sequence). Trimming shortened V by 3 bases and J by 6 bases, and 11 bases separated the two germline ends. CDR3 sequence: CSASTGGDEKLFF. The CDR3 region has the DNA TGCAGTGCTAGTACAGGTGGGGATGAAAAACTGTTTTTT.

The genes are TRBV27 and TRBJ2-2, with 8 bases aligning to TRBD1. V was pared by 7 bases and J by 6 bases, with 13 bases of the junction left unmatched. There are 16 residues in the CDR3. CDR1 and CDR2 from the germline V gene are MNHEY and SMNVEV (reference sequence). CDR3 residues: CASTNLRTGIPGELFF. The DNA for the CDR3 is TGTGCCAGCACCAACCTACGGACAGGGATACCCGGGGAGCTGTTTTTT.

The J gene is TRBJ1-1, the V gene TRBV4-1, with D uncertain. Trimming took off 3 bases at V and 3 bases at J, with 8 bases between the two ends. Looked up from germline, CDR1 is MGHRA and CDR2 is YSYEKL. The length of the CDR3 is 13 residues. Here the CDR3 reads CASSHLLDTEAFF. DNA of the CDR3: TGCGCCAGCAGCCACCTATTAGACACTGAAGCTTTCTTT.

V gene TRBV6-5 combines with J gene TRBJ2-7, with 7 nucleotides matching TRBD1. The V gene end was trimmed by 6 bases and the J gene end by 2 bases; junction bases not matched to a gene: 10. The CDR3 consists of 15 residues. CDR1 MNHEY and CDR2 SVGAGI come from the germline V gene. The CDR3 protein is CASRRMGQPPYEQYF. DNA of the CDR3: TGTGCCAGCAGGCGAATGGGACAGCCTCCCTACGAGCAGTACTTC.

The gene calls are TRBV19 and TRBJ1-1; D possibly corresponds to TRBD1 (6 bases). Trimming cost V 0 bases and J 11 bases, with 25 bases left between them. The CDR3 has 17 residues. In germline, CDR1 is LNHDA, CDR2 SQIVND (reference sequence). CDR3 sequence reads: CASSIDLIGRTVAGAFF. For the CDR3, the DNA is TGTGCCAGTAGTATAGATCTCATCGGGCGGACAGTTGCTGGGGCTTTCTTT.

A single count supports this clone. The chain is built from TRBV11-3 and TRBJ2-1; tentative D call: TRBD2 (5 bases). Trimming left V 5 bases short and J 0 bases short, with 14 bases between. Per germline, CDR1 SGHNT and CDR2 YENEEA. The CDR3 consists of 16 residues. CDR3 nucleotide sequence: TGTGCCAGCAGCCCCCCTGAGGGTCCCTCCTACAATGAGCAGTTCTTC. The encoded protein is CASSPPEGPSYNEQFF.

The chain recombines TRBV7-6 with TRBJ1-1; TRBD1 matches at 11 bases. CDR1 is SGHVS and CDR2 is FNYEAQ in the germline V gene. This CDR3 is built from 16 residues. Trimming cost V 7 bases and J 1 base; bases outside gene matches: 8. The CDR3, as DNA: TGTGCCAGCACATACGGGACAGGGGGTACGAACACTGAAGCTTTCTTT. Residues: CASTYGTGGTNTEAFF.

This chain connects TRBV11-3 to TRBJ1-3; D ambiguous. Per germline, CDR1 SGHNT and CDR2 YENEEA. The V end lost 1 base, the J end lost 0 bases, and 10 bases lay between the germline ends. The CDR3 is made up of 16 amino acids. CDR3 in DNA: TGTGCCAGCAGCTTAGGGGCCCAAACCTCTGGAAACACCATATATTTT. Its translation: CASSLGAQTSGNTIYF.

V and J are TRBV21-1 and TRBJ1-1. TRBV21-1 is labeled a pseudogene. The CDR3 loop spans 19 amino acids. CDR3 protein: CARASGPGTFLLGVTEAFF. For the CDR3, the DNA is TGTGCCAGGGCCTCTGGTCCCGGGACTTTTCTCCTAGGGGTCACTGAAGCTTTCTTT.

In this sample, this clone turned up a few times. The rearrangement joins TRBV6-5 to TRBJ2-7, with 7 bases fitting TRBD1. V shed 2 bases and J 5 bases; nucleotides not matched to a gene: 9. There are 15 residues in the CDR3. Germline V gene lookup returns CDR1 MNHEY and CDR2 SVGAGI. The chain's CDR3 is CASSYERDRVHEQYF. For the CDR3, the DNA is TGTGCCAGCAGTTACGAACGGGACAGAGTGCACGAGCAGTACTTC.

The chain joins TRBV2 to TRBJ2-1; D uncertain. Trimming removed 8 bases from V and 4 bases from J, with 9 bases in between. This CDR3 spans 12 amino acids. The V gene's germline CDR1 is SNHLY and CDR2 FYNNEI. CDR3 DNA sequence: TGTGCCAGCCAAGTCAGGTACAATGAGCAGTTCTTC. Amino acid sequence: CASQVRYNEQFF.

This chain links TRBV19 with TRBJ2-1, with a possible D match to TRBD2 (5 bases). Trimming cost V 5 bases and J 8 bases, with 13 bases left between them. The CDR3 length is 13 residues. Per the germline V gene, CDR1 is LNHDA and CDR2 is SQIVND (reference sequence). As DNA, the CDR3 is TGTGCCAGTAGTTGGGCTTTGGACTATGAGCAGTTCTTC. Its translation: CASSWALDYEQFF.

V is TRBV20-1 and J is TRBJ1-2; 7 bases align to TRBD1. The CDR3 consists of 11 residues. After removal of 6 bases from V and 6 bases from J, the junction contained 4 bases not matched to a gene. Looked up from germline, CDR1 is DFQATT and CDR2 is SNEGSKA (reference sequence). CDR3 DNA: TGCAGTGCCGGCAGGGGGGATGGCTACACCTTC. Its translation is CSAGRGDGYTF.

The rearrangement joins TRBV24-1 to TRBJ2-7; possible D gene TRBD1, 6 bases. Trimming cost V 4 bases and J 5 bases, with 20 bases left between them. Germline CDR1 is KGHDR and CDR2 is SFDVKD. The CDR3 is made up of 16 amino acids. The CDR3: CATSDTITGRIHEQYF. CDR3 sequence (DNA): TGTGCCACCAGTGACACCATAACAGGGAGAATCCACGAGCAGTACTTC.

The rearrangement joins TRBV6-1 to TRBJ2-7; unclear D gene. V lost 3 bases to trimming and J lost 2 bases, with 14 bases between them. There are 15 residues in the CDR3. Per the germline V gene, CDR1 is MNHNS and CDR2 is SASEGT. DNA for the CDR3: TGTGCCAGCAGTGACCGAGGCCTTAATCCCTACGAGCAGTACTTC. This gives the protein CASSDRGLNPYEQYF.

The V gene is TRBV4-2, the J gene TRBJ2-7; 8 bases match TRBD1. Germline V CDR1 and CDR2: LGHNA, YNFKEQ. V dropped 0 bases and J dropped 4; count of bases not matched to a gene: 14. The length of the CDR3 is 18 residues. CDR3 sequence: CASSQEGGTGPKRYEQYF. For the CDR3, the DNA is TGTGCCAGCAGCCAAGAAGGGGGGACAGGACCAAAAAGATACGAGCAGTACTTC.

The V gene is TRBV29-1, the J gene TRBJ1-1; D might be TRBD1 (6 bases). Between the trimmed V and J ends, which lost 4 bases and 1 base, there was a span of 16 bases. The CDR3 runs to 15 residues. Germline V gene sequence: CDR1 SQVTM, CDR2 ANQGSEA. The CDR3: CSVVPQGRGNTEAFF. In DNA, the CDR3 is TGCAGCGTTGTTCCACAGGGTCGTGGGAACACTGAAGCTTTCTTT.

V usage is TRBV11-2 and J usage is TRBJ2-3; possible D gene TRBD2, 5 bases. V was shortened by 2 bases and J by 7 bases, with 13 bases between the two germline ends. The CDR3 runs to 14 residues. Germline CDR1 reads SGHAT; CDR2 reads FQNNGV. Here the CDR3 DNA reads TGTGCCAGCAGCTTAAGTACCGGGAAGAATACGCAGTATTTT. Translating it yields CASSLSTGKNTQYF.

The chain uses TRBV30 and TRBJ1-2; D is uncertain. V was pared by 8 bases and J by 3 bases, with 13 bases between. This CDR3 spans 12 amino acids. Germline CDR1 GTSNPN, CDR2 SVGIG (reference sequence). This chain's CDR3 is CAGDWEDYGYTF. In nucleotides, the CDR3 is TGTGCCGGTGACTGGGAGGACTATGGCTACACCTTC.

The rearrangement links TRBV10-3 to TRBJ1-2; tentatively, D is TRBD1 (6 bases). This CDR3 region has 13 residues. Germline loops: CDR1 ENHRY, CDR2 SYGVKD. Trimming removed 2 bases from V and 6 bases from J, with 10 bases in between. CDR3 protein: CAISEPGADGYTF. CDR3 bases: TGTGCCATCAGTGAGCCAGGGGCCGATGGCTACACCTTC.

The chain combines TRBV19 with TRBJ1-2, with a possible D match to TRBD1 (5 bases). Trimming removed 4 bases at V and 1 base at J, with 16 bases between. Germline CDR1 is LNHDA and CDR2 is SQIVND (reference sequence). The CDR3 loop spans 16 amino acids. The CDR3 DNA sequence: TGTGCCAGTAGTAAGGGGACCGGGACTGTTAACTATGGCTACACCTTC. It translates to CASSKGTGTVNYGYTF.

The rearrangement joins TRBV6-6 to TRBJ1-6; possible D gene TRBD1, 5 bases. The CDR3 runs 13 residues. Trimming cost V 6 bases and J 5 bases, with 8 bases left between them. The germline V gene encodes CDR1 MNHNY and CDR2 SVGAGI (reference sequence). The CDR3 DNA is TGTGCCAGCAGCCTACAGGATAATTCACCCCTCCACTTT. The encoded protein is CASSLQDNSPLHF.

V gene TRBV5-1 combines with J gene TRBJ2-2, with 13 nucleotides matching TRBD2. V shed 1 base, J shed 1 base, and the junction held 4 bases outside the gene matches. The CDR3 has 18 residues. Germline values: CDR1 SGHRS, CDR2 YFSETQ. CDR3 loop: CASSLRTSGGRNTGELFF. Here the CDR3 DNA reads TGCGCCAGCAGCTTGCGGACTAGCGGGGGCAGGAACACCGGGGAGCTGTTTTTT.

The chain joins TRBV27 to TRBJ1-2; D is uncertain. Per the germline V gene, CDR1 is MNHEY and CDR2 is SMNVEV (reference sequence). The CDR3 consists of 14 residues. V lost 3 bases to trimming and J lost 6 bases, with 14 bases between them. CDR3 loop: CASSLRRPGDGYTF. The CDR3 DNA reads TGTGCCAGCAGTTTGAGGAGGCCCGGTGATGGCTACACCTTC.